This T cell receptor (beta chain) was sequenced in a study of monozygotic twins with inflammatory bowel disease (dated by TCRdb to the late 2010s). At the level of the whole study: The full study comprised some 30 monozygotic twin pairs: nine German pairs (four IBD-concordant, five IBD-discordant) and 19 IBD-discordant Danish pairs. Within discordant pairs, disease-associated traits were sought mainly by comparing IBD patients with their genetically identical healthy co-twins. Each individual had, on average, about 151 000 unique TCRalpha sequences and 181 000 unique TCRbeta sequences available for analysis.

Library construction relied on 5' RACE. The input for every TCR library was approximately 3,500 ng of total RNA. For each sample, cDNA synthesis with SMARTScribe reverse transcriptase was split into eight separate reactions. During cDNA synthesis, template switching introduced unique molecular identifiers that contained a 6-nucleotide sample barcode. Two nested PCRs of about 16 and 10 cycles amplified the TCRalpha and TCRbeta cDNA, and bead purification followed each PCR. Before amplification, the cDNA was both treated with uracil DNA-glycosylase and purified with the QIAquick PCR purification kit. The second PCR added Illumina TruSeq-compatible adapters along with sample-specific barcodes. TapeStation and Qubit were used to check library quality and concentration, and 5 ng of each library was pooled. Sequencing of the pooled libraries was done on an Illumina HiSeq2500 single-index Rapid Run using custom sequencing primers and 2 x 100 bp reads. Per the authors' processing: MiGEC version 1.2.6 was used for UMI-based consensus assembly to correct PCR and sequencing errors. V(D)J alignment, clonotype assembly and CDR3 extraction were performed with MiXCR version 2.1.1. To normalise gene usage, clonotype sharing and MAIT/NKT TCR abundance, the analysis used the top 1000, 10 000 and 20 000 clonotypes per sample. After downsampling to 27 000 UMIs, diversity was calculated as the inverse Simpson index using the vegan R package. Paired Mann-Whitney U tests were applied to discordant twin pairs, with Benjamini-Hochberg correction for multiple testing. With the reads reprocessed by TCRdb, a single entry stands for each CDR3 protein sequence and no DNA is reported. TCRdb assigned the V and J calls; the authors' analysis was not used. The record for this sample contains about 450,000 distinct CDR3 sequences. Clones ranked in the top ten supply about 2.2% of the sample.

Study-level results and caveats: The results gave no support for a single strong signal or clonotype linked to IBD. Differing immunosuppressive treatments among patients may have added background noise and inter-individual variability to the repertoires. A decrease in TCRbeta repertoire diversity, as measured by inverse Simpson index, was observed in IBD patients compared with their healthy co-twins. Different T cell subtypes could not be distinguished in the analysis. IBD patients shared fewer clonotypes with other individuals than healthy twins did, most markedly in patients showing signs of disease activity. No difference in repertoire similarity was observed between concordant and discordant twins, possibly owing to limited statistical power.

From each donor, an approximately 2.5 ml peripheral blood sample was collected into PAXgene tubes and stored at -80 degrees C. Without T cell sorting, total RNA was isolated from whole blood using the PAXgene blood miRNA kit on an automated QIAcube. Deep TCRalpha and TCRbeta repertoire profiling with unique molecular barcoding was performed on peripheral blood of monozygotic twin pairs concordant or discordant for inflammatory bowel disease. Smoking habits were recorded for all twin pairs, with individuals classified as current, former or never smokers. Based on the germline V gene, the CDR1 and CDR2 sequences are KGHDR and SFDVKD. The cysteine opens and the phenylalanine closes a CDR3 of 14 amino acids. No DNA is recorded. As regards this clonotype: Its target antigen remains unknown.

The source material was blood. The chain is made from TRBV24-1 and TRBJ1-5. This clonotype originated in a human donor with ulcerative colitis or Crohn's disease, or a healthy co-twin of an affected twin (not recorded which). The CDR3 has the sequence CATSAQLSNQPQHF.